A single TCR beta chain is shown here with its context. The record originates from a study of blood T cell repertoires in COVID-19. The assay was immunoSEQ multiplex PCR, and TCRdb's table has in-frame clones only and misses some. The sample holds 160,000 or so clones, about four fifths seen once. The sequenced material came from peripheral blood. The sequence came from a man in his fifties or sixties with acute or convalescent COVID-19.

The CDR3 region has the DNA TGTGCCAGCAGCCTACTACCGGGACAGAAGAACACTGAAGCTTTCTTT. Its protein product is CASSLLPGQKNTEAFF. The gene calls are TRBV5-8 and TRBJ1-1; 7 bases fit TRBD1. The germline CDR1 and CDR2 sequences are SGHTS and YDEGEE. J was trimmed by 1 base and V by 4 bases; bases with no gene match: 10. The CDR3 covers 16 residues.